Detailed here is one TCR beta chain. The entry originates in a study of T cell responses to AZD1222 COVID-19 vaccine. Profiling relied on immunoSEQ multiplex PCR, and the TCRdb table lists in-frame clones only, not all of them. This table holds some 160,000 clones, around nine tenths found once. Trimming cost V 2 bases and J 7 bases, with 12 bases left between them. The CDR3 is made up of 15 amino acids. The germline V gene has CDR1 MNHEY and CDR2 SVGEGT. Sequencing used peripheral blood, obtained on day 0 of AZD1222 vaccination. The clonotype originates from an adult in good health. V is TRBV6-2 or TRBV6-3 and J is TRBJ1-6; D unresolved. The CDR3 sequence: CASSYGRLPNSPLHF. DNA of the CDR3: TGTGCCAGCAGTTACGGGCGGCTCCCCAATTCACCCCTCCACTTT.